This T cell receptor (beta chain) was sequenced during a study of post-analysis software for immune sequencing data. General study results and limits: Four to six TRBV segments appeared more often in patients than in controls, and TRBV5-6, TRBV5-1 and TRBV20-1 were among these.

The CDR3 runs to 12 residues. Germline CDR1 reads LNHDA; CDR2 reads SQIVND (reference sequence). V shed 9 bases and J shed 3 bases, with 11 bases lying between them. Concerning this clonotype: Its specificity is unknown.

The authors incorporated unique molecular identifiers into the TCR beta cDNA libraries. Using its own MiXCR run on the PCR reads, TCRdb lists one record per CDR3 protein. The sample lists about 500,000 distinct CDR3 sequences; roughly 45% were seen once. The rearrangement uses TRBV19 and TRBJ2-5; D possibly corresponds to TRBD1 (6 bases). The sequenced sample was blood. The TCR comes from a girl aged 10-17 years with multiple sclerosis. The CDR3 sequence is CASRDIEETQYF. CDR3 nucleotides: TGTGCCAGCAGGGACATTGAAGAGACCCAGTACTTC.